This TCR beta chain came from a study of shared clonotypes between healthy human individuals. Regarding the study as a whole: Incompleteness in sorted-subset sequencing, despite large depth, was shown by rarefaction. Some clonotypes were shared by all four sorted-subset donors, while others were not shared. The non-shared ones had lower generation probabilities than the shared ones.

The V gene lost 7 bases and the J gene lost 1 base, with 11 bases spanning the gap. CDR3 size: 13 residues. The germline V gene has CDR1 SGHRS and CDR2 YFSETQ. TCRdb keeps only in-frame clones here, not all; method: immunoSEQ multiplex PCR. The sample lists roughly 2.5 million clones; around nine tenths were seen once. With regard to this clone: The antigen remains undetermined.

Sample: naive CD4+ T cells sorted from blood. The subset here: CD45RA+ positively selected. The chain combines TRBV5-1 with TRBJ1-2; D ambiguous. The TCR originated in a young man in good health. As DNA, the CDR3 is TGCGCCAGCTCTTCATCAGATAACTATGGCTACACCTTC. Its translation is CASSSSDNYGYTF.